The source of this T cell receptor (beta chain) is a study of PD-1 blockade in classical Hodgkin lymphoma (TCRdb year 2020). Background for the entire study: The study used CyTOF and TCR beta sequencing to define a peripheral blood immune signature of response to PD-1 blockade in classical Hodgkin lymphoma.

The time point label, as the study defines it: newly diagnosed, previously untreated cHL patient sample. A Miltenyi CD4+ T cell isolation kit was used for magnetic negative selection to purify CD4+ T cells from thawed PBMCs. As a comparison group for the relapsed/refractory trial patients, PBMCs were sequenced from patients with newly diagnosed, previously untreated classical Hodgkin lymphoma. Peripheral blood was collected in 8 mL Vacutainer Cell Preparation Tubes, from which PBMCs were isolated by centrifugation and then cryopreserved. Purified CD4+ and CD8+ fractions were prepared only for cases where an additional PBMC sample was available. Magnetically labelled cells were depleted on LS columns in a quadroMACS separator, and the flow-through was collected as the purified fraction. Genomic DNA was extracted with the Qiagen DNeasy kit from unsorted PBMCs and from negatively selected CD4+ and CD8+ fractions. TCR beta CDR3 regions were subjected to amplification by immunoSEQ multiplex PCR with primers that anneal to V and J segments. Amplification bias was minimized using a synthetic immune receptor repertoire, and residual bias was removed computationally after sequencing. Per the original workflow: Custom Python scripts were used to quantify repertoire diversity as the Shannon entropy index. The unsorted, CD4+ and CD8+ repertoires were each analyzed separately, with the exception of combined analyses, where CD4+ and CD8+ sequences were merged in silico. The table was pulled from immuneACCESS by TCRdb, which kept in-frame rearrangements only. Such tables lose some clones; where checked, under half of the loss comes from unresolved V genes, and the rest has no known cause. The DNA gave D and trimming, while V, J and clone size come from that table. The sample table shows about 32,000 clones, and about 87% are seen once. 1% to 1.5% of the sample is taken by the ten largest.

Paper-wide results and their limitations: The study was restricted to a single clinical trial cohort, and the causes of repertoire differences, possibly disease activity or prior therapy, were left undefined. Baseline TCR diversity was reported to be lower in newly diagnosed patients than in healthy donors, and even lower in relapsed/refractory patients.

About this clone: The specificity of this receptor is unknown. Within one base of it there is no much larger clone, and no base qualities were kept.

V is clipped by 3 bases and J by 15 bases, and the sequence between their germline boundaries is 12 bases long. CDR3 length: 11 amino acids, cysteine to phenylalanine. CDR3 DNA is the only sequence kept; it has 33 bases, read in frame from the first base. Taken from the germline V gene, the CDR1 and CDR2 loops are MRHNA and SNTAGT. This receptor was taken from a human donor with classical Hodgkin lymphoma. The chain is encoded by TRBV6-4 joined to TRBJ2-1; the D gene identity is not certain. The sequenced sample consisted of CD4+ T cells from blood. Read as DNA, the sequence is TGTGCCAGCAGTGATGAAGCAAATGGGTTCTTC. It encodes CASSDEANGFF.